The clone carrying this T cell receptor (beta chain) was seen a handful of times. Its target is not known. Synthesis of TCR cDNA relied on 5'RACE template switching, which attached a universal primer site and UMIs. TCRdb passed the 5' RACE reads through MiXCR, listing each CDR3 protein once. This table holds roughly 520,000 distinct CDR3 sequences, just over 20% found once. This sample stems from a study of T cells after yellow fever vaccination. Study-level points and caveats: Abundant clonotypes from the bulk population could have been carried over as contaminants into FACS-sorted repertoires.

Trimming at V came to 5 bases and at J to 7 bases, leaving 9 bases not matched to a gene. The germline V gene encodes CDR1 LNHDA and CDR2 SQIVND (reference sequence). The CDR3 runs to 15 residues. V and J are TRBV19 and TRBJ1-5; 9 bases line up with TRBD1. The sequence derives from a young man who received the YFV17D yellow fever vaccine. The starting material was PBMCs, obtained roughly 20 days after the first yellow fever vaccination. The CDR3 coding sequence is TGTGCCAGTAGTGATCGGACAGGGGCCACCCAGCCCCAGCATTTT. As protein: CASSDRTGATQPQHF.